This passage covers 8 T cell receptor beta chains from one sample sequenced in a study of blood T cell repertoires in COVID-19. Measured with immunoSEQ multiplex PCR; TCRdb has only the in-frame clones, and not every one. The data contain some 150,000 clones, 85% to 90% of them singletons. The sequencing input was peripheral blood. These receptor sequences come from a woman in her sixties with acute or convalescent COVID-19.

The rearrangement joins TRBV4-1 to TRBJ2-3; 7 bases match TRBD1. V trimming: 0 bases; J trimming: 2 bases; junction bases outside the gene matches: 8. CDR1 is MGHRA and CDR2 is YSYEKL in the germline V gene. CDR3 size: 17 residues. CDR3 in amino acids: CASSQDPQGSPTDTQYF. CDR3 DNA: TGCGCCAGCAGCCAAGATCCACAGGGGTCCCCCACAGATACGCAGTATTTT.

The rearrangement uses TRBV28 and TRBJ1-5, with TRBD1 matching 9 bases. The V and J ends lost 5 bases and 5 bases, in that order; junction bases with no gene match: 19. The CDR3 sequence is 19 residues long. Per germline, CDR1 MDHEN and CDR2 SYDVKM. The CDR3 nucleotides read TGTGCCAGCAGTCTTGCGGGAATGAGGACAGGGGTACACGATCAGCCCCAGCATTTT. Translating gives CASSLAGMRTGVHDQPQHF.

The chain is built from TRBV11-3 and TRBJ2-5, with 10 positions matching TRBD2. CDR3 size: 15 residues. The ends lost 3 bases at V and 5 bases at J; junction bases unmatched: 6. Looked up from germline, CDR1 is SGHNT and CDR2 is YENEEA. The CDR3 sequence: CASSFRAGGLETQYF. The CDR3, as DNA: TGTGCCAGCAGCTTCCGAGCGGGGGGGCTTGAGACCCAGTACTTC.

V usage is TRBV11-2 and J usage is TRBJ1-2, with D perhaps matching TRBD1 (6 bases). From germline, CDR1 is SGHAT and CDR2 FQNNGV. The CDR3 runs 14 residues. The V gene lost 5 bases and the J gene lost 4 bases, with 14 bases spanning the gap. This chain's CDR3 is CASSLGGDIYGYTF. DNA of the CDR3: TGTGCCAGCAGCCTAGGAGGGGACATCTATGGCTACACCTTC.

J is TRBJ1-5 and V is TRBV4-1, with D unresolved. Trimming stripped 3 bases from V and 0 bases from J, with 6 bases between. The CDR3 is made up of 14 amino acids. From germline, CDR1 is MGHRA and CDR2 YSYEKL. CDR3 amino acids: CASSQEYSNQPQHF. The DNA of the CDR3 is TGCGCCAGCAGCCAGGAGTATAGCAATCAGCCCCAGCATTTT.

This chain connects TRBV9 to TRBJ1-3, with D hard to call. The length of the CDR3 is 16 residues. The germline CDR1 and CDR2 sequences are SGDLS and YYNGEE. V lost 4 bases, J lost 0 bases, and 14 bases lay in between. The DNA for the CDR3 is TGTGCCAGCAGCACTAGACAAACCTTCTCTGGAAACACCATATATTTT. Protein: CASSTRQTFSGNTIYF.

The V call is TRBV5-1, the J call TRBJ1-1; no clear D. Germline V gives CDR1 SGHRS, CDR2 YFSETQ. CDR3 length: 15 residues. V was clipped by 0 bases and J by 4 bases, with 13 bases between them. CDR3 bases: TGCGCCAGCAGCTTGGCCGCAGGCCTCACCACTGAAGCTTTCTTT. Translation: CASSLAAGLTTEAFF.

This clone was recorded once. The chain joins TRBV27 to TRBJ1-5, with D uncertain. The CDR3 has 15 residues. Looked up from germline, CDR1 is MNHEY and CDR2 is SMNVEV (reference sequence). V lost 5 bases to trimming and J lost 0 bases, with 11 bases between them. This CDR3 reads CASSLSGISNQPQHF. The CDR3 DNA sequence: TGTGCCAGCAGTCTCTCGGGGATTAGCAATCAGCCCCAGCATTTT.